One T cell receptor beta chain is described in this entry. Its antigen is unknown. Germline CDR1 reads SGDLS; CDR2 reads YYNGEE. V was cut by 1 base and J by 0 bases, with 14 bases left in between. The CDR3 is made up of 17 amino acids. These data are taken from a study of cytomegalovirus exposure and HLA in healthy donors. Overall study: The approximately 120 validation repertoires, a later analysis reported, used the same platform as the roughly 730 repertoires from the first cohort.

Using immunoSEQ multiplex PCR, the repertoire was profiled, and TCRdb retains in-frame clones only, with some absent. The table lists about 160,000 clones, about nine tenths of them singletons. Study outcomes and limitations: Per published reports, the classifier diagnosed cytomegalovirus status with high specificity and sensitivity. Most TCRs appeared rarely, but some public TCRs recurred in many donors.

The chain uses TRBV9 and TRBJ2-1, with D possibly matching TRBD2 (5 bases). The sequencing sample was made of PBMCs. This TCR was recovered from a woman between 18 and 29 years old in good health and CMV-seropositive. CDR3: CASSVSSGSSSYNEQFF. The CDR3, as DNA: TGTGCCAGCAGCGTAAGCTCGGGGTCGAGCTCCTACAATGAGCAGTTCTTC. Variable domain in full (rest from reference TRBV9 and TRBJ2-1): DSGVTQTPKHLITATGQRVTLRCSPRSGDLSVYWYQQSLDQGLQFLIQYYNGEERAKGNILERFSAQQFPDLHSELNLSSLELGDSALYFCASSVSSGSSSYNEQFFGPGTRLTVL.